These 16 T cell receptor beta chains share one sample of origin, sequenced in a study of tumor-infiltrating lymphocytes in primary liver carcinoma. The researchers produced TCR beta cDNA from around 500 ng total RNA with a constant-region primer. Slightly modified ARM-PCR served as the procedure for the TCR beta libraries. These libraries came from three rounds of nested multiplex PCR. Primers for the first two PCR rounds were TRBV1-TRBV30 forward primers and a C-beta reverse primer (roughly 10 cycles per round). TCRdb ran MiXCR on the multiplex PCR reads and lists one entry per CDR3 protein. Of some 110,000 distinct CDR3 sequences in the sample, around 64% were seen once. Total RNA and DNA came together from 20-30 mg of bulk tissue without cell sorting. The sample comprised liver tumor tissue from sampling region 3. Subset denoted: tumor region T3, left-lateral pole. These receptors were taken from a woman in her fifties or sixties with primary liver carcinoma and hepatitis B virus infection.

This clonotype turned up a few times. This chain joins TRBV5-1 and TRBJ2-1; 12 bases match TRBD2. CDR1 is SGHRS, CDR2 YFSETQ, per germline. Losses at the gene ends were 0 bases for V and 4 bases for J; bases not matched to a gene: 8. The CDR3 spans 18 residues. As DNA, the CDR3 is TGCGCCAGCAGCTTGGTATTGGGACTAGCGGGCGTTTACAATGAGCAGTTCTTC. Translation: CASSLVLGLAGVYNEQFF. Full variable domain (outside the CDR3, taken from reference TRBV5-1 and TRBJ2-1): KAGVTQTPRYLIKTRGQQVTLSCSPISGHRSVSWYQQTPGQGLQFLFEYFSETQRNKGNFPGRFSGRQFSNSRSEMNVSTLELGDSALYLCASSLVLGLAGVYNEQFFGPGTRLTVL.

The chain is built from TRBV20-1 and TRBJ2-4, with D uncertain. Trimming cost V 0 bases and J 1 base, with 10 bases left between them. The CDR3 contains 15 residues. From germline, CDR1 is DFQATT and CDR2 SNEGSKA (reference sequence). The DNA of the CDR3 is TGCAGTGCTAGAGATTCGACTGACGCCAAAAACATTCAGTACTTC. It codes for CSARDSTDAKNIQYF.

A note on this clonotype: A junction end diverges from the germline sequence, so it may reflect a read error. The V gene is TRBV12-3 or TRBV12-4, the J gene TRBJ1-3; the D is unclear. The CDR3 is 14 amino acids. Written as DNA, the CDR3 is TGTGCCACCATACAGAGTACTTCTGGCAACACCATATATTTT. Translating gives CATIQSTSGNTIYF.

As regards this clonotype: A read error is possible here, since a much larger clone lies one base away. The CDR3 protein is CSVIQGDGEKLFF. CDR3 in DNA: TGCAGCGTGATACAGGGTGACGGGGAAAAACTGTTTTTT. This chain uses TRBV29-1 with TRBJ1-4; D possibly corresponds to TRBD1 (6 bases). Trimming took 6 bases from V and 8 from J, leaving 16 bases between them. The CDR3 has 13 residues. Germline-derived CDR1 and CDR2 are SQVTM and ANQGSEA.

V and J are TRBV5-1 and TRBJ2-1, with TRBD2 matching over 8 bases. The CDR3 is 13 residues long. The V gene's germline CDR1 is SGHRS and CDR2 YFSETQ. Trimming cost V 4 bases and J 8 bases; bases outside gene matches: 5. CDR3 coding DNA: TGCGCCAGCAGCCGCCGGGAGGGCCATGAGCAGTTCTTC. This gives the protein CASSRREGHEQFF.

Note on this clonotype: Germline is not matched at one junction end, which may reflect a read error. This chain connects TRBV11-2 to TRBJ2-5; maybe TRBD1 (5 bases). CDR1 is SGHAT, CDR2 FQNNGV, per germline. This CDR3 has 16 residues. In DNA form, the CDR3 reads TGTGCCAGCAGCTTAGGATCGGATGGCGGACAAGAGACCCGGTACTTC. Translated: CASSLGSDGGQETRYF.

This clonotype occurred a few times. This chain joins TRBV7-9 and TRBJ2-3; D tentatively reads TRBD1 or TRBD2 (5 bases each). V lost 6 bases and J 6 bases, leaving 7 bases between the germline ends. CDR1 and CDR2 (germline): SEHNR, FQNEAQ (reference sequence). This CDR3 region has 11 residues. DNA for the CDR3: TGTGCCAGCAGTGAGGGGGATACGCAGTATTTT. Translated: CASSEGDTQYF. Together with reference TRBV7-9 and TRBJ2-3, the CDR3 gives the full variable domain: DTGVSQNPRHKITKRGQNVTFRCDPISEHNRLYWYRQTLGQGPEFLTYFQNEAQLEKSRLLSDRFSAERPKGSFSTLEIQRTEQGDSAMYLCASSEGDTQYFGPGTRLTVL.

V usage is TRBV12-3 or TRBV12-4 and J usage is TRBJ2-1; D might be TRBD2 (5 bases). Trimming removed 5 bases at V and 7 bases at J, with 21 bases between. This CDR3 contains 16 residues. The CDR3 coding sequence is TGTGCCAGCAGTGCGGCTAGCTGGAGGCGTTCAAATGAGCAGTTCTTC. Encoded protein: CASSAASWRRSNEQFF.

The table lists this clonotype with many counts. The genes are TRBV4-1 and TRBJ2-5, with 8 positions matching TRBD2. The CDR3 is made up of 17 amino acids. Looked up from germline, CDR1 is MGHRA and CDR2 is YSYEKL. With V trimmed by 0 bases and J by 5 bases, 11 bases remained unmatched. Here the CDR3 DNA reads TGCGCCAGCAGCCAAGAAATCGGGAGGGCTGGTTTTGAGACCCAGTACTTC. Translated: CASSQEIGRAGFETQYF.

This clonotype has at least ten counts. This chain links TRBV11-3 with TRBJ2-3; D might be TRBD2 (5 bases). CDR3 size: 15 residues. V was clipped by 5 bases and J by 1 base, with 13 bases between them. Germline V gene sequence: CDR1 SGHNT, CDR2 YENEEA. CDR3 nucleotide sequence: TGTGCCAGCAGCCCAACTAGGATGCGCACAGATACGCAGTATTTT. It yields the protein CASSPTRMRTDTQYF.

This clonotype was recorded once. Here the CDR3 omits its conserved ending phenylalanine or tryptophan, so a read error is the likely source. This chain connects TRBV28 to TRBJ2-3, with 9 bases lining up with TRBD2. V gave up 7 bases and J gave up 9 bases; unmatched junction bases: 11. This CDR3 has 14 residues. Germline CDR1 MDHEN, CDR2 SYDVKM. CDR3 loop: CASTPGGSGSTQYS. The DNA for the CDR3 is TGTGCCAGCACGCCCGGGGGTAGCGGGAGCACGCAGTATTCT.

A remark on this clonotype: Because it lacks the conserved phenylalanine or tryptophan at the end, this CDR3 is likely a read error. The CDR3 nucleotides are TGTCCCAGCAGCTTAGATCGACATACTACAGATACACAGTATTTG. Amino acids: CPSSLDRHTTDTQYL. The chain couples TRBV11-3 to TRBJ2-3, with D unclear. CDR3 length: 15 amino acids. CDR1 is SGHNT, CDR2 YENEEA, per germline.

This clonotype was seen a handful of times. V gene TRBV12-3 or TRBV12-4 combines with J gene TRBJ1-1; D is unclear. The length of the CDR3 is 13 residues. V was shortened by 7 bases and J by 5 bases, with 14 bases between the two germline ends. The CDR3 DNA reads as TGTGCCAGCACCGCCGACCCGGGAACTGAAGCTTTCTTT. As protein: CASTADPGTEAFF.

This clonotype was seen more than once but under ten times. This likely comes from a read error, as the CDR3 has no conserved phenylalanine or tryptophan at its end. The chain employs TRBV12-3 or TRBV12-4 and TRBJ2-7; 11 bases align to TRBD2. Germline trimming cut 5 bases from V and 6 bases from J; bases unmatched to any gene: 6. CDR3 length: 14 amino acids. CDR3 in DNA: TGTGCCAGCAGTAGACAACTAGCGGGAGTCGAGCAGTACTCC. Amino acid sequence: CASSRQLAGVEQYS.

On this clonotype: This clone may be a read error of a much larger clone one base away. The V gene is TRBV12-3 or TRBV12-4, the J gene TRBJ1-3; perhaps TRBD1 as D (6 bases). The CDR3 is made up of 15 amino acids. Here the CDR3 reads CVSSLTGGRGNTIYF. CDR3 sequence (DNA): TGTGTCAGCAGTTTAACGGGGGGCAGGGGAAACACCATATATTTT.

This clonotype was counted many times. This chain joins TRBV12-3 or TRBV12-4 and TRBJ2-2; D possibly corresponds to TRBD1 (6 bases). CDR3 size: 16 residues. The V and J ends lost 1 base and 1 base respectively, with 10 bases between them. DNA for the CDR3: TGTGCCAGCAGTTTAGACCAGGGGCAGAACACCGGGGAGCTGTTTTTT. This codes for CASSLDQGQNTGELFF.